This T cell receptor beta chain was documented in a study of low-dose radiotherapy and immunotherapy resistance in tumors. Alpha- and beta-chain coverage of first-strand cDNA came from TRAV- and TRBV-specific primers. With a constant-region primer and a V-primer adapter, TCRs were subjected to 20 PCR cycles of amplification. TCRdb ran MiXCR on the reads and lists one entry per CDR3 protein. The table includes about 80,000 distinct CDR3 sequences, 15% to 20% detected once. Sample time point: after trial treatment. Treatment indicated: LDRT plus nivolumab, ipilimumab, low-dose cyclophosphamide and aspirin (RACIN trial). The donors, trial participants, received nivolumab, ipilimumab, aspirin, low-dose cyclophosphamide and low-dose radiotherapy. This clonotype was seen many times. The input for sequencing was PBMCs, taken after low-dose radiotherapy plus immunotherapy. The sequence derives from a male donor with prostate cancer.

CDR3: CASSPKGQTLQETQYF. In DNA form, the CDR3 reads TGTGCCAGCAGTCCTAAGGGACAGACACTACAAGAGACCCAGTACTTC. The chain has TRBV6-2 or TRBV6-3 and TRBJ2-5; 7 bases line up with TRBD1. This CDR3 contains 16 residues. The germline gives CDR1 MNHEY, CDR2 SVGEGT. The V gene end was trimmed by 5 bases and the J gene end by 2 bases; junction bases not matched to a gene: 11.